The entry that follows covers one T cell receptor beta chain sequence. These data originate in a study of blood T cell repertoires in COVID-19. About the research overall: The United States, Italy and Spain provided the acute and convalescent COVID-19 samples. Nucleic acid was either cDNA or gDNA, and it came from T cells, B-cell-depleted T cells, or PBMCs.

As originally analysed: Amplification with reference gene primers provided the estimates of nucleated cell counts. Assay used: immunoSEQ multiplex PCR; TCRdb lists only in-frame clones, some missing. That table is the source of V, J and clone size, and D and trimming were worked out from the DNA. The table lists tens of thousands of clones, roughly 76% of them singletons. Germline loops: CDR1 MNHEY, CDR2 SMNVEV (reference sequence). The V segment lost 3 bases and the J segment 2 bases; nucleotides outside the gene matches: 9. The length of the CDR3 is 17 residues. The chain joins TRBV27 to TRBJ2-3; 9 bases align to TRBD2. The sequence derives from a woman in her seventies with acute or convalescent COVID-19. Sample: peripheral blood. CDR3 loop: CASSFQRIAGDTDTQYF. In DNA form, the CDR3 reads TGTGCCAGCAGTTTTCAACGAATAGCGGGAGACACAGATACGCAGTATTTT.